Shown below are 9 T cell receptor beta chains from a single sample sequenced in a study of shared clonotypes between healthy human individuals. Generated by immunoSEQ multiplex PCR, the TCRdb table keeps only in-frame clones and is missing some. The sample has approximately 460,000 clones, 75% to 80% seen once. The sample was PBMCs. These receptors were obtained from a woman aged 40-49 years in good health. Some clones in this sample may be carry-over from other donors' samples.

Of note for this clone: A much larger clone differs by one base, so this may be a read error. The rearrangement links TRBV5-1 to TRBJ2-5; no clear D. V lost 0 bases and J lost 5, with 8 bases in between. The CDR3 is made up of 13 amino acids. Germline-derived CDR1 and CDR2 are SGHRS and YFSETQ. The CDR3 nucleotides are TGCGCCAGCAGCTTGGCCGGGTCGGAGACCCAGTACTTC. Translation: CASSLAGSETQYF.

The chain carries TRBV19 and TRBJ2-5; TRBD1 might be the D (7 bases). This CDR3 comprises 14 residues. Per the germline V gene, CDR1 is LNHDA and CDR2 is SQIVND (reference sequence). Trimming removed 8 bases from V and 4 bases from J, with 17 bases in between. This CDR3 is CASGQQGRSETQYF. DNA of the CDR3: TGTGCCAGTGGCCAACAGGGGAGGTCAGAGACCCAGTACTTC.

For this clone: With only one base between it and a far larger clone, this is likely a read error. V and J are TRBV30 and TRBJ2-3; perhaps TRBD2 as D (6 bases). The germline CDR1 and CDR2 sequences are GTSNPN and SVGIG (reference sequence). CDR3 length equals 12 residues. CDR3 amino acids: CAWSGSTGTQYF. Written as DNA, the CDR3 is TGTGCCTGGAGCGGGAGCACAGGTACGCAGTATTTT.

Worth noting for this clone: Only one base separates this from a far larger clonotype, so it likely reflects a read error. V is TRBV5-4 and J is TRBJ2-7, with TRBD2 matching over 8 bases. Germline CDR1 SGHNT, CDR2 YYREEE (reference sequence). CDR3 length: 16 residues. CDR3 sequence: CAGSPLPGAGGDEQYF. The CDR3 DNA reads TGTGCCGGCAGCCCCCTCCCGGGTGCGGGAGGCGACGAGCAGTACTTC.

The rearrangement joins TRBV4-1 to TRBJ2-5, with 10 bases fitting TRBD2. The CDR3 consists of 18 residues. Germline CDR1 reads MGHRA; CDR2 reads YSYEKL. With 1 base clipped from V and 4 bases from J, the junction kept 12 bases outside the gene matches. In DNA form, the CDR3 reads TGCGCCAGCAGCCAAGGAGCGGGAGGGCCACTCGGGTCAGAGACCCAGTACTTC. It yields the protein CASSQGAGGPLGSETQYF.

With respect to this clone: Other DNA variants within this sample encode the same CDR3. The chain employs TRBV18 and TRBJ2-2, with D unresolved. CDR3 length: 12 residues. V was shortened by 3 bases and J by 4 bases, with 3 bases between the two germline ends. In germline, CDR1 is KGHSH, CDR2 LQKENI. CDR3 sequence: CASSPGTGELFF. The CDR3 bases are TGTGCCAGCTCACCGGGCACCGGGGAGCTGTTTTTT.

The chain combines TRBV7-8 with TRBJ2-7, with D uncertain. The CDR3 contains 11 residues. Germline CDR1 SGHVS, CDR2 FQNEAQ. Deletions cut 5 bases from V and 3 bases from J, with 5 bases between. The CDR3 nucleotides are TGTGCCAGCAGCATTCGCTACGAGCAGTACTTC. As protein: CASSIRYEQYF.

The chain carries TRBV9 and TRBJ1-1; no firm D call. CDR1 is SGDLS and CDR2 is YYNGEE in the germline V gene. The CDR3 has 15 amino acids. The V end was cut by 0 bases, the J end by 1 base, with 10 bases between. Here the CDR3 reads CASSVGGGGNTEAFF. CDR3 coding DNA: TGTGCCAGCAGCGTAGGCGGTGGAGGGAACACTGAAGCTTTCTTT. The whole variable domain, filled in from reference TRBV9 and TRBJ1-1, reads DSGVTQTPKHLITATGQRVTLRCSPRSGDLSVYWYQQSLDQGLQFLIQYYNGEERAKGNILERFSAQQFPDLHSELNLSSLELGDSALYFCASSVGGGGNTEAFFGQGTRLTVV.

This chain joins TRBV30 and TRBJ2-1; 9 bases map to TRBD1. This CDR3 region has 11 residues. With V trimmed by 4 bases and J by 14 bases, 6 bases remained unmatched. CDR1 is GTSNPN, CDR2 SVGIG, per germline (reference sequence). CDR3 amino acids: CAWTYGTGKFF. In DNA form, the CDR3 reads TGTGCCTGGACCTACGGGACAGGGAAGTTCTTC.